This TCR beta chain was sequenced during a study of identical twins. Template switching added a universal primer binding site, and final cDNA carried unique molecular identifiers. TCRdb reanalysed the 5' RACE reads using MiXCR and keeps one entry per CDR3 protein. This repertoire shows 150,000 or so distinct CDR3 sequences, 3.5% found once; its top ten account for approximately 7.6%. V shed 4 bases, J shed 9 bases, and the junction held 17 bases outside the gene matches. The CDR3 contains 17 residues. This clonotype came up many times. The rearrangement joins TRBV12-3 or TRBV12-4 to TRBJ2-1; 8 bases line up with TRBD1. Specimen: memory T cells sorted from blood. This TCR derives from a man between 18 and 29 years old in good health. For the CDR3, the DNA is TGTGCCAGCAGTTCCCAAGACCCCGGACAGGGATTCCGTGAGCAGTTCTTC. It translates to CASSSQDPGQGFREQFF.